A selection of T cell receptor beta chains follows, all from one sample in a study of identical twins. From the 5' RACE reads, TCRdb called clonotypes with MiXCR, one entry per CDR3 protein. The sample lists about 240,000 distinct CDR3 sequences, 9.5% to 15% seen once, with approximately 4% in the top ten. The data also belong to a second study, concerning yellow fever vaccine responses in identical twins.

The specimen was memory (CD45RO+) T cells sorted from blood. These receptors were obtained from a young woman in good health. The CDR3 runs from the conserved cysteine through the conserved F or W. D genes are given only for firm matches. Some rows have no size entry. The others give once, few or many, or a class for an expanded clone.

V,length,J,size,D,CDR3,DNA
TRBV11-3,14,TRBJ1-1,NA,TRBD1,CASSLGQGDTEAFF,TGTGCCAGCAGCTTGGGACAGGGGGACACTGAAGCTTTCTTT
TRBV20-1,14,TRBJ2-3,NA,NA,CSVLPLTSTDTQYF,TGCAGTGTGCTTCCTCTTACTAGCACAGATACGCAGTATTTT
TRBV6-5,13,TRBJ2-2,NA,NA,CASSYSSVGELFF,TGTGCCAGCAGTTACTCGAGCGTCGGGGAGCTGTTTTTT
TRBV5-6,14,TRBJ1-2,NA,TRBD1,CASLTGTGHYGYTF,TGTGCCAGCCTTACCGGGACAGGCCACTATGGCTACACCTTC
TRBV7-8,17,TRBJ2-7,few,TRBD2,CASIKGVSGGTTYEQYF,TGTGCCAGCATCAAGGGGGTTAGCGGGGGTACAACCTACGAGCAGTACTTC
TRBV6-1,19,TRBJ2-1,NA,TRBD2,CASSELAGGYLSSYNEQFF,TGTGCCAGCAGTGAACTAGCGGGGGGGTACCTGAGCTCCTACAATGAGCAGTTCTTC
TRBV29-1,11,TRBJ2-1,few,NA,CSVGRDSEQFF,TGCAGCGTTGGGCGGGACAGTGAGCAGTTCTTC
TRBV28,14,TRBJ2-7,NA,NA,CASHVPGPAYEQYF,TGTGCCAGCCACGTACCGGGGCCTGCCTACGAGCAGTACTTC
TRBV7-9,14,TRBJ2-1,few,TRBD2,CASIAGVSYNEQFF,TGTGCCAGTATAGCGGGAGTCTCGTACAATGAGCAGTTCTTC
TRBV29-1,13,TRBJ1-5,many,NA,CSVKEGVGQPQHF,TGCAGCGTTAAGGAAGGGGTTGGACAGCCCCAGCATTTT
TRBV4-3,13,TRBJ1-1,many,NA,CASSQAWDTEAFF,TGCGCCAGCAGCCAAGCATGGGACACTGAAGCTTTCTTT
TRBV20-1,16,TRBJ2-7,NA,TRBD2,CSARGTSGRSPYEQYF,TGCAGTGCTAGAGGGACTAGCGGGAGATCCCCCTACGAGCAGTACTTC
TRBV24-1,14,TRBJ1-2,many,NA,CATSGQTKGYGYTF,TGTGCCACCAGTGGCCAGACAAAAGGCTATGGCTACACCTTC
TRBV24-1,12,TRBJ2-7,many,NA,CATSLGRNEQYF,TGTGCCACCAGTCTAGGGCGGAACGAGCAGTACTTC
TRBV25-1,15,TRBJ1-1,many,NA,CASSRPDGHNTEAFF,TGTGCCAGCAGTCGACCTGACGGCCATAACACTGAAGCTTTCTTT
TRBV5-4,15,TRBJ2-5,few,NA,CASSFGDLRGKTQYF,TGTGCCAGCAGCTTCGGGGACCTGCGAGGAAAGACCCAGTACTTC
TRBV5-1,15,TRBJ1-2,many,TRBD1,CASSLAKQGDYGYTF,TGCGCCAGCAGCTTGGCCAAGCAGGGGGACTATGGCTACACCTTC
TRBV20-1,14,TRBJ2-1,many,TRBD1,CSAGRGREYNEQFF,TGCAGTGCTGGCAGGGGGCGCGAATACAATGAGCAGTTCTTC
TRBV5-1,14,TRBJ2-5,NA,TRBD2,CASNSPGGTKTQYF,TGCGCCAGCAACTCCCCGGGGGGGACGAAGACCCAGTACTTC
TRBV3-1,17,TRBJ2-7,NA,TRBD2,CATSQHHRGLVPDEQYF,TGTGCCACCAGCCAGCACCATAGGGGACTAGTACCCGACGAGCAGTACTTC
TRBV20-1,16,TRBJ2-1,few,TRBD2,CSARDYGTSSYNEQFF,TGCAGTGCTAGAGATTACGGGACTAGCTCCTACAATGAGCAGTTCTTC
TRBV10-2,15,TRBJ1-5,few,NA,CASSDLGGRGQPQHF,TGCGCCAGCAGTGATCTCGGGGGGCGCGGGCAGCCCCAGCATTTT
TRBV20-1,15,TRBJ2-3,few,NA,CSARDPRGSTDTQYF,TGCAGTGCTAGAGATCCTCGCGGGAGCACAGATACGCAGTATTTT
TRBV29-1,12,TRBJ2-7,many,NA,CSVERQSGEQYF,TGCAGCGTTGAGAGACAGAGCGGCGAGCAGTACTTC
TRBV20-1,14,TRBJ2-3,few,NA,CSARSMAGTDTQYF,TGCAGTGCTAGATCTATGGCGGGCACAGATACGCAGTATTTT
TRBV20-1,16,TRBJ2-3,NA,NA,CSARENQGTLTDTQYF,TGCAGTGCTAGAGAGAATCAGGGAACTCTCACAGATACGCAGTATTTT
TRBV10-3,16,TRBJ2-3,NA,TRBD2,CAISDSSGTWSDTQYF,TGTGCCATCAGCGACAGCAGCGGGACCTGGTCAGATACGCAGTATTTT
TRBV24-1,13,TRBJ2-6,NA,NA,CATSNSGANVLTF,TGTGCCACCAGCAACTCTGGGGCCAACGTCCTGACTTTC
TRBV5-1,14,TRBJ2-7,NA,TRBD1,CASSSDRFSYEQYF,TGCGCCAGCAGCTCGGACAGGTTCTCCTACGAGCAGTACTTC
TRBV7-8,17,TRBJ1-5,many,NA,CASSLAATKGRNQPQHF,TGTGCCAGCAGCTTAGCGGCGACGAAGGGGAGGAATCAGCCCCAGCATTTT
TRBV4-1,21,TRBJ1-1,NA,NA,CASSQGTTTFGSWRLNTEAFF,TGCGCCAGCAGCCAAGGCACCACAACTTTTGGCAGCTGGAGGTTGAACACTGAAGCTTTCTTT
TRBV20-1,14,TRBJ2-7,NA,TRBD2,CSARSRLAIYEQYF,TGCAGTGCTAGATCGAGACTAGCAATCTACGAGCAGTACTTC
TRBV7-2,14,TRBJ2-1,few,TRBD2,CASSSTSGPAREFF,TGTGCCAGCAGCTCGACTAGCGGGCCCGCGAGGGAGTTCTTC
TRBV5-5,15,TRBJ2-1,few,TRBD1,CASSWAGTGAAEQFF,TGTGCCAGCAGCTGGGCCGGGACAGGGGCAGCCGAGCAGTTCTTC
TRBV24-1,14,TRBJ2-6,NA,NA,CATSSGTGANVLTF,TGTGCCACCAGTTCGGGAACAGGGGCCAACGTCCTGACTTTC
TRBV12-3/TRBV12-4,15,TRBJ2-5,once,TRBD1,CASRQAGTGKETQYF,TGTGCCAGCAGGCAAGCCGGGACAGGGAAAGAGACCCAGTACTTC
TRBV27,16,TRBJ2-3,few,TRBD2,CASSLFAGGTQDTQYF,TGTGCCAGCAGTTTATTTGCGGGGGGCACACAAGATACGCAGTATTTT
TRBV20-1,14,TRBJ2-4,NA,NA,CSARDRSVGNIQYF,TGCAGTGCTAGAGATCGATCAGTAGGGAACATTCAGTACTTC
TRBV28,11,TRBJ1-2,NA,NA,CASKNNYGYTF,TGTGCCAGCAAGAACAACTATGGCTACACCTTC
TRBV27,16,TRBJ2-5,few,NA,CASSLWTPRSKETQYF,TGTGCCAGCAGTTTATGGACCCCTAGGAGCAAAGAGACCCAGTACTTC
TRBV20-1,11,TRBJ2-5,NA,NA,CSAGAGETQYF,TGCAGTGCTGGGGCTGGGGAGACCCAGTACTTC
TRBV20-1,12,TRBJ1-2,NA,TRBD1,CSARGQGLGYTF,TGCAGTGCTAGGGGACAGGGCCTTGGCTACACCTTC
TRBV20-1,14,TRBJ2-5,NA,TRBD2,CSAGTSGGQETQYF,TGCAGTGCTGGAACTAGCGGAGGACAAGAGACCCAGTACTTC
TRBV2,14,TRBJ2-3,NA,NA,CASTPGTTTDTQYF,TGTGCCAGTACCCCGGGGACCACCACAGATACGCAGTATTTT
TRBV20-1,16,TRBJ2-1,many,TRBD2,CSARVPGTRSRNEQFF,TGCAGTGCTAGAGTCCCCGGGACTAGGTCGAGAAATGAGCAGTTCTTC
TRBV30,11,TRBJ1-1,many,NA,CAWMGYTEAFF,TGTGCCTGGATGGGGTACACTGAAGCTTTCTTT
TRBV15,16,TRBJ2-5,NA,NA,CATSRTQQRLLETQYF,TGTGCCACCAGCAGGACTCAACAGAGGCTCTTAGAGACCCAGTACTTC
TRBV20-1,13,TRBJ2-3,few,NA,CSTDPENTDTQYF,TGCAGTACAGACCCCGAGAACACAGATACGCAGTATTTT
TRBV20-1,14,TRBJ1-4,few,NA,CSAQRDATNEKLFF,TGCAGTGCTCAACGGGACGCAACTAATGAAAAACTGTTTTTT
TRBV15,15,TRBJ1-2,NA,NA,CATSMDRRNPDGYTF,TGTGCCACCAGCATGGACAGACGAAACCCTGATGGCTACACCTTC
TRBV20-1,15,TRBJ2-1,NA,TRBD1,CSASSTGVDYNEQFF,TGCAGTGCTAGCTCGACAGGGGTAGACTACAATGAGCAGTTCTTC
TRBV12-2,12,TRBJ1-4,NA,NA,CASRLVIEKLFF,TGTGCAAGTCGCTTAGTAATTGAAAAACTGTTTTTT